These T cell receptor beta chains were read from a single sample in a study of blood T cell repertoires in COVID-19. The repertoire was sequenced with immunoSEQ multiplex PCR; TCRdb's copy has only in-frame clones and lacks some. Of around 130,000 clones listed, less than 85% were seen once; the top ten hold roughly 17%. The specimen sequenced was peripheral blood. The receptors were sampled from a woman aged 80 or over with acute or convalescent COVID-19. The CDR3 runs from the conserved cysteine through the conserved F or W.

>TRBV7-8
CASSLKWGASGRAPYEQYF
>TRBV5-3
CARSKLDRQGRKYSNQPQHF
>TRBV5-5
CASSLVVPYEQYF
>TRBV18
CASSLQRGTDSGNTIYF
>TRBV30
CAWRASGRDYEQYF
>TRBV18
CASSPPNSQETQYF
>TRBV5-7
CASSPGARGHSPLHF
>TRBV18
CASSPRRRSGSSYEQYF
>TRBV5-5
CASSFRGQAEQYF
>TRBV6-1
CASTGTGMINEQFF